The table lists the clone carrying this T cell receptor beta chain with a few counts. The CDR3 runs 15 residues. Germline V CDR1 and CDR2: MNHNY, SVGAGI (reference sequence). Trimming pared 0 bases from V and 1 base from J, leaving 9 bases between. The sample belongs to a study of T cell repertoires in cytomegalovirus infection. TCRdb itself ran the reads through MiXCR, one entry per CDR3 protein. The sample includes fewer than 200,000 distinct CDR3 sequences, over 13% seen only once; the top ten take 27%. This sequence was found in a human donor in good health (CMV status not recorded). Some clones in this sample may be carry-over from other donors' samples. The chain joins TRBV6-6 to TRBJ1-1, with D hard to call. Sequenced input: PBMCs. The CDR3 DNA sequence: TGTGCCAGCAGTTACTCGAATCGACAGAACACTGAAGCTTTCTTT. Its translation is CASSYSNRQNTEAFF.